A selection of T cell receptor beta chains follows, all from one sample in a study of blood T cell repertoires in COVID-19. Sequencing used immunoSEQ multiplex PCR; TCRdb keeps in-frame clones, though not all of them. Seen here are 300,000 to 400,000 clones, roughly 85% observed once, and the top ten hold 1.9%. The material sequenced was PBMCs or T cells enriched from blood (not recorded which). The receptors come from a woman in her thirties who had been exposed to COVID-19. The CDR3 runs from the conserved cysteine through the conserved F or W. D genes are given only for firm matches. Some rows mark clone size as missing; the rest say once, few, many or name a class of expanded clone.

CDR3nt	CDR3aa	abundance	j_gene	v_gene	d_gene
TGTGCCAGCAGTCTCAAACCGGGGGTCTACGAGCAGTACTTC	CASSLKPGVYEQYF	.	TRBJ2-7	TRBV28	.
TGTGCCTGGAGCGTGAACACTGAAGCTTTCTTT	CAWSVNTEAFF	few	TRBJ1-1	TRBV30	.
TGTGCCAGTAGTATGATTGGGGAGACTGAAGCTTTCTTT	CASSMIGETEAFF	.	TRBJ1-1	TRBV19	.
TGTGCCAGCAGTGAACTCCCTCGTGGCAATCAGCCCCAGCATTTT	CASSELPRGNQPQHF	.	TRBJ1-5	TRBV6-1	.
TGTGCCAGCAGCGTAGGTTCTACCGGCTACACCTTC	CASSVGSTGYTF	.	TRBJ1-2	TRBV9	.
TGTGCCAGCAGCCTAGCGAATTCACCCCTCCACTTT	CASSLANSPLHF	.	TRBJ1-6	TRBV5-6	.
TGTGCCAGCAACCAACACAGGGACATGGCTTTCTTT	CASNQHRDMAFF	.	TRBJ1-1	TRBV28	.
TGTGCCAGCAGCTCCGCAGGGGGTTTCCAAGAGACCCAGTACTTC	CASSSAGGFQETQYF	.	TRBJ2-5	TRBV7-3	TRBD1
TGTGCCAGCAATCGGGACAGGGCCGGCTACACCTTC	CASNRDRAGYTF	.	TRBJ1-2	TRBV5-4	TRBD1
TGTGCCAGTAGTAAATGGGGGACTAGTCTAGACGAGCAGTACTTC	CASSKWGTSLDEQYF	few	TRBJ2-7	TRBV19	TRBD2
TGTGCCAGCAGTCCTTTAGCGGGGCCGCCGGGTGAGCAGTTCTTC	CASSPLAGPPGEQFF	once	TRBJ2-1	TRBV7-9	TRBD2
TGTGCCAGCAGGCAAGATGGACAGGATAATTCACCCCTCCACTTT	CASRQDGQDNSPLHF	.	TRBJ1-6	TRBV3-1/TRBV3-2	TRBD1
TGCGCCAGCAGCTCCTCCGGGACAGGGGCAGACGAGCAGTACTTC	CASSSSGTGADEQYF	.	TRBJ2-7	TRBV4-1	TRBD1
TGCGCCAGCAGTGCGGACAGGACAAGCAATCAGCCCCAGCATTTT	CASSADRTSNQPQHF	.	TRBJ1-5	TRBV10-1	TRBD1
TGTGCCAGCAGTTCACTAGACAGGGGCCAGTATGGCTACACCTTC	CASSSLDRGQYGYTF	.	TRBJ1-2	TRBV6-6	TRBD1
TGCGCCAGCAGTGCTCAGGGGGGCAATCAGCCCCAGCATTTT	CASSAQGGNQPQHF	.	TRBJ1-5	TRBV5-1	TRBD1
TGTGCCATCAGTGATATCGGGACTAGAGGTACCGGGGAGCTGTTTTTT	CAISDIGTRGTGELFF	.	TRBJ2-2	TRBV10-3	TRBD2
TGTGCCAGCAGTTTAACACATCGTCGGGACAGCTATGGCTACACCTTC	CASSLTHRRDSYGYTF	.	TRBJ1-2	TRBV28	TRBD1
TGTGCCAGCAGCCAAGGTGCCGGGACAGGGCCCTCTGGAAACACCATATATTTT	CASSQGAGTGPSGNTIYF	.	TRBJ1-3	TRBV4-2	TRBD1
TGTGCCAGCAGCTTGACAGGGGGGATGAACACTGAAGCTTTCTTT	CASSLTGGMNTEAFF	few	TRBJ1-1	TRBV5-4	TRBD1
TGTGCCAGCAGTCACGGGACAGGGGGCGGATTGTACCAAGAGACCCAGTACTTC	CASSHGTGGGLYQETQYF	.	TRBJ2-5	TRBV28	TRBD1
TGTGCCAGTCCGACCGGCGGGGGGGCGGAAGATACGCAGTATTTT	CASPTGGGAEDTQYF	.	TRBJ2-3	TRBV19	TRBD2
TGTGCCAGCAGTGAAAGGGGACAGGCAAGTCAGCCCCAGCATTTT	CASSERGQASQPQHF	once	TRBJ1-5	TRBV6-1	TRBD1
TGTGCCAGCAGCGTAGCACTAGCGGGGGCCCAGCGCACAGATACGCAGTATTTT	CASSVALAGAQRTDTQYF	.	TRBJ2-3	TRBV9	TRBD2
TGTGCCAGCAGGGAGGACAGGCCGACCTATAATTCACCCCTCCACTTT	CASREDRPTYNSPLHF	once	TRBJ1-6	TRBV27	TRBD1
TGTGCCAGCAGCTTAGGCATCGGGTCTGCTAACTATGGCTACACCTTC	CASSLGIGSANYGYTF	few	TRBJ1-2	TRBV11-1	.
TGTGCCTGGAGGGGGACGGGAGTATCGGAGCAGTACTTC	CAWRGTGVSEQYF	.	TRBJ2-7	TRBV30	.
TGTGCCAGCAGCCCAGGTCGAGCTAGCGGATTCAATGAGCAGTTCTTC	CASSPGRASGFNEQFF	.	TRBJ2-1	TRBV5-4	TRBD2
TGTGCCAGCAGTGAAGAAGAGGGAAACTATGGCTACACCTTC	CASSEEEGNYGYTF	.	TRBJ1-2	TRBV2	.
TGTGCCAGCAGCTTGGGCACAACCACAGATACGCAGTATTTT	CASSLGTTTDTQYF	.	TRBJ2-3	TRBV5-4	.
TGTGCCAGCAGCCCCCAGACAGGTCACTATGGCTACACCTTC	CASSPQTGHYGYTF	.	TRBJ1-2	TRBV9	.
TGTGCCAGCAGCCCACGGGGCGGGGCGAACACCGGGGAGCTGTTTTTT	CASSPRGGANTGELFF	.	TRBJ2-2	TRBV7-3	.
TGTGCCAGCAGGGGGGGGCGGGAGGCTTACAATGAGCAGTTCTTC	CASRGGREAYNEQFF	once	TRBJ2-1	TRBV2	TRBD2
TGTGCCAGCAGTGAACCCGGCGAAAGAGGGACCCAGTACTTC	CASSEPGERGTQYF	.	TRBJ2-5	TRBV2	.
TGTGCCAGCAGCCCGACCCGGGCTAATGAAAAACTGTTTTTT	CASSPTRANEKLFF	.	TRBJ1-4	TRBV7-9	.
TGCGCCAGCAGCCTAGGGACTAGCGGGAGTACAGATACGCAGTATTTT	CASSLGTSGSTDTQYF	few	TRBJ2-3	TRBV5-1	TRBD2
TGTGCCACCAGCAGAGATCGGTATAGCGGCTACACCTTC	CATSRDRYSGYTF	few	TRBJ1-2	TRBV15	.
TGTGCCAGCAGCGCGGGACTAGCGGGAGATACCGGGGAGCTGTTTTTT	CASSAGLAGDTGELFF	.	TRBJ2-2	TRBV5-4	TRBD2
TGTGCCAGTAGTATCTCGTGGACTAACTACAATGAGCAGTTCTTC	CASSISWTNYNEQFF	.	TRBJ2-1	TRBV19	.
TGTGCCAGCAGTCGGACAGGGAATAGCAATCAGCCCCAGCATTTT	CASSRTGNSNQPQHF	.	TRBJ1-5	TRBV7-2	TRBD1
TGTGCCACCAGTGATTTCGGAGGGGTTTCAGATACGCAGTATTTT	CATSDFGGVSDTQYF	.	TRBJ2-3	TRBV24-1	.
TGTGCCAGCATTTCCACAGGCACGCCCAATCAGCCCCAGCATTTT	CASISTGTPNQPQHF	.	TRBJ1-5	TRBV7-9	.
TGTGCCAGCAGCCGACAGGTGGGGTACGAGCAGTACTTC	CASSRQVGYEQYF	.	TRBJ2-7	TRBV13	.
TGTGCCAGCAGCTTAGAGGCGGGTAATTCACCCCTCCACTTT	CASSLEAGNSPLHF	.	TRBJ1-6	TRBV7-9	.
TGTGCCAGCAGCCCCACGACTAGCGGGAGCGGTGAGACCCAGTACTTC	CASSPTTSGSGETQYF	.	TRBJ2-5	TRBV5-6	TRBD2
TGTGCCAGCAGCCTATCGCAGGGGTTAACAGAGACCCAGTACTTC	CASSLSQGLTETQYF	.	TRBJ2-5	TRBV14	.